The 24 T cell receptor beta chains presented below share a single source sample, sequenced in a study of control samples from healthy donors and cancer patients. Only in-frame clones appear in the TCRdb table, and some are missing; sequencing was by immunoSEQ multiplex PCR. The data contain 140,000 or so clones, about 90% of them singletons. The sample comprised blood. The receptors originated from a man aged 30 to 39 in good health.

The table lists this clone with a count of one. This chain connects TRBV5-5 to TRBJ1-2; TRBD1 agrees at 9 bases. CDR1 SGHKS and CDR2 YYEKEE come from the germline V gene (reference sequence). The V segment lost 0 bases and the J segment 3 bases; nucleotides outside the gene matches: 3. CDR3 length: 15 residues. In DNA, the CDR3 is TGTGCCAGCAGCTTGGGGACAGGGGAGGACTATGGCTACACCTTC. This encodes CASSLGTGEDYGYTF.

The genes are TRBV10-2 and TRBJ2-4; D may be TRBD2 (6 bases). V lost 2 bases to trimming and J lost 6 bases, with 11 bases between them. CDR1 and CDR2 from the germline V gene are WSHSY and SAAADI. The CDR3 contains 14 residues. CDR3 sequence reads: CASSERGKGNIQYF. The CDR3 DNA is TGCGCCAGCAGTGAGCGGGGGAAAGGAAACATTCAGTACTTC.

The chain has TRBV20-1 and TRBJ1-1; D gene ambiguous. Germline lookup yields CDR1 DFQATT and CDR2 SNEGSKA (reference sequence). V gave up 3 bases and J gave up 1 base, with 9 bases separating them. The CDR3 spans 13 residues. CDR3 nucleotide sequence: TGCAGTGCTAGTTCGATAGGGAACACTGAAGCTTTCTTT. Residues: CSASSIGNTEAFF.

The rearrangement links TRBV5-4 to TRBJ2-7; D perhaps matches TRBD2 (5 bases). Germline CDR1 is SGHNT and CDR2 is YYREEE (reference sequence). This CDR3 comprises 13 residues. V lost 4 bases and J 3 bases, leaving 11 bases between the germline ends. As DNA, the CDR3 is TGTGCCAGCAGCCCCGTAGGAGGCTACGAGCAGTACTTC. Amino acid sequence: CASSPVGGYEQYF.

The V and J genes are TRBV9 and TRBJ2-4, with unresolved D. This CDR3 has 14 residues. The germline V gene encodes CDR1 SGDLS and CDR2 YYNGEE. Trimming removed 4 bases at V and 0 bases at J, with 8 bases between. Written as DNA, the CDR3 is TGTGCCAGCAGCCTAACACCAGCCAAAAACATTCAGTACTTC. Its protein product is CASSLTPAKNIQYF.

This chain uses TRBV7-9 with TRBJ1-1; weak D call: TRBD1 (6 bases). This CDR3 spans 11 amino acids. The V and J ends lost 5 bases and 8 bases respectively, with 9 bases between them. Per the germline V gene, CDR1 is SEHNR and CDR2 is FQNEAQ (reference sequence). CDR3 DNA sequence: TGTGCCAGCAGCGGAGGACAGGAAGCTTTCTTT. This sequence encodes CASSGGQEAFF.

The chain is built from TRBV10-2 and TRBJ2-7; the match to TRBD2 covers 11 bases. This CDR3 is built from 17 residues. V lost 5 bases to trimming and J lost 0 bases; unmatched junction nucleotides: 9. Looked up from germline, CDR1 is WSHSY and CDR2 is SAAADI. CDR3: CASSQGLAGRSSYEQYF. In nucleotides, the CDR3 is TGCGCCAGCAGTCAAGGACTAGCGGGTAGGAGCTCCTACGAGCAGTACTTC.

The CDR3 spells CSVDSPGIEVKNIQYF. Here the CDR3 DNA reads TGCAGCGTTGATTCCCCGGGAATAGAGGTCAAAAACATTCAGTACTTC. The chain combines TRBV29-1 with TRBJ2-4; D is possibly TRBD2 (5 bases). The CDR3 is 16 amino acids. Trimming removed 3 bases from V and 3 bases from J, with 18 bases in between. Germline assignment: CDR1 SQVTM and CDR2 ANQGSEA.

The V and J genes are TRBV6-5 and TRBJ2-7; 14 positions match TRBD2. V was pared by 6 bases and J by 6 bases, with 7 bases of the junction left unmatched. The CDR3 totals 15 residues. The germline CDR1 and CDR2 sequences are MNHEY and SVGAGI. CDR3 sequence: CASSPTSGGAGEQYF. CDR3 coding DNA: TGTGCCAGCAGCCCGACTAGCGGGGGGGCGGGCGAGCAGTACTTC.

The chain has TRBV10-3 and TRBJ2-2, with a possible D match to TRBD2 (7 bases). CDR1 is ENHRY and CDR2 is SYGVKD in the germline V gene. V lost 2 bases, J lost 7 bases, and 17 bases lay in between. The CDR3 covers 16 residues. The CDR3 sequence: CAISEPVGGRSGELFF. In DNA, the CDR3 is TGTGCCATCAGTGAGCCAGTCGGGGGGCGGAGCGGGGAGCTGTTTTTT.

This clone was picked up a small number of times. The genes are TRBV5-4 and TRBJ1-3; D is undetermined. The CDR3 totals 16 residues. CDR1 SGHNT and CDR2 YYREEE come from the germline V gene (reference sequence). The V end lost 0 bases, the J end lost 0 bases, and 10 bases lay between the germline ends. CDR3 protein: CASSLAGQSSGNTIYF. The CDR3 DNA follows: TGTGCCAGCAGCTTGGCCGGGCAGAGCTCTGGAAACACCATATATTTT.

The chain has TRBV2 and TRBJ2-3; D is ambiguous. This CDR3 is built from 14 residues. Germline V lookup: CDR1 SNHLY, CDR2 FYNNEI. Deletions cut 8 bases from V and 4 bases from J, with 16 bases between. Here the CDR3 DNA reads TGTGCCAGCGATACTCCCCTAGTCGCAGATACGCAGTATTTT. It encodes CASDTPLVADTQYF. The variable domain in full, completed from reference TRBV2 and TRBJ2-3, reads EPEVTQTPSHQVTQMGQEVILRCVPISNHLYFYWYRQILGQKVEFLVSFYNNEISEKSEIFDDQFSVERPDGSNFTLKIRSTKLEDSAMYFCASDTPLVADTQYFGPGTRLTVL.

The CDR3 region has the DNA TGCGCCAGCAGTGAATCCAGGCTTAATGAAAAACTGTTTTTT. Amino acid sequence: CASSESRLNEKLFF. The genes are TRBV10-1 and TRBJ1-4, with D unclear. This CDR3 has 14 residues. The germline gives CDR1 WNHNN, CDR2 SYGVQD (reference sequence). V gave up 3 bases and J gave up 4 bases, with 9 bases separating them.

The chain uses TRBV19 and TRBJ2-7; a weak D match, TRBD1 (5 bases). Germline V lookup: CDR1 LNHDA, CDR2 SQIVND (reference sequence). The CDR3 is made up of 11 amino acids. The germline V and J ends were trimmed by 4 bases and 6 bases, with 7 bases remaining between them. CDR3 DNA sequence: TGTGCCAGTAGTACAGGGCCCGAGCAGTACTTC. The encoded protein is CASSTGPEQYF.

This clone was found once. V usage is TRBV6-5 and J usage is TRBJ2-7, with D perhaps matching TRBD1 or TRBD2 (7 bases each). CDR1 and CDR2 from the germline V gene are MNHEY and SVGAGI. The CDR3 consists of 14 residues. The ends were cut back, 9 bases at V and 2 bases at J, with 17 bases in the middle. This chain's CDR3 is CASQGGTGAYEQYF. The CDR3 region has the DNA TGTGCCAGTCAGGGGGGGACGGGTGCCTACGAGCAGTACTTC.

The CDR3, as DNA: TGTGCCAGCTCACGAACCCGGGACAGGGGAAACACCATATATTTT. Its protein product is CASSRTRDRGNTIYF. The chain couples TRBV18 to TRBJ1-3; TRBD1 aligns across 8 bases. CDR3 size: 15 residues. The V gene's germline CDR1 is KGHSH and CDR2 LQKENI. The ends lost 4 bases at V and 4 bases at J; junction bases unmatched: 6.

This chain links TRBV9 with TRBJ2-7; D possibly corresponds to TRBD2 (6 bases). CDR3 length: 16 amino acids. The V and J ends lost 4 bases and 3 bases respectively, with 20 bases between them. Germline V gene sequence: CDR1 SGDLS, CDR2 YYNGEE. The CDR3 DNA is TGTGCCAGCAGCTCGGGACTTACTGACCGTTTCTACGAGCAGTACTTC. Its translation is CASSSGLTDRFYEQYF.

The gene calls are TRBV9 and TRBJ1-4; TRBD1 aligns across 8 bases. The CDR3 totals 16 residues. Trimming cost V 3 bases and J 4 bases; bases outside gene matches: 8. The germline V gene encodes CDR1 SGDLS and CDR2 YYNGEE. The CDR3 region is CASSAQGAPGNEKLFF. The CDR3 bases are TGTGCCAGCAGCGCGCAGGGGGCACCGGGTAATGAAAAACTGTTTTTT.

The rearrangement links TRBV30 to TRBJ1-2; tentatively, D is TRBD1 (6 bases). There are 14 residues in the CDR3. In germline, CDR1 is GTSNPN, CDR2 SVGIG (reference sequence). V was cut by 2 bases and J by 3 bases, with 13 bases left in between. Written as DNA, the CDR3 is TGTGCCTGGAGTCGGGGGGGGCAAGACTATGGCTACACCTTC. It is translated as CAWSRGGQDYGYTF.

This clone came up once. The chain carries TRBV9 and TRBJ2-1, with 12 bases aligning to TRBD2. Looked up from germline, CDR1 is SGDLS and CDR2 is YYNGEE. CDR3 length: 18 residues. V shed 3 bases, J shed 2 bases, and the junction held 9 bases outside the gene matches. The CDR3 nucleotides are TGTGCCAGCAGCGACGGACTAGCGGGGTTCGACCCCTACAATGAGCAGTTCTTC. As protein: CASSDGLAGFDPYNEQFF.

V gene TRBV14 combines with J gene TRBJ1-1; no definite D call. Germline V CDR1 and CDR2: SGHDN, FVKESK. Trimming took 0 bases from V and 1 from J, leaving 9 bases between them. The CDR3 spans 15 residues. The CDR3 nucleotides read TGTGCCAGCAGCCAAGATCAGAAAGAGAACACTGAAGCTTTCTTT. This encodes CASSQDQKENTEAFF. Drawing the rest from reference TRBV14 and TRBJ1-1, the complete variable domain is EAGVTQFPSHSVIEKGQTVTLRCDPISGHDNLYWYRRVMGKEIKFLLHFVKESKQDESGMPNNRFLAERTGGTYSTLKVQPAELEDSGVYFCASSQDQKENTEAFFGQGTRLTVV.

This chain joins TRBV3-1 (or the pseudogene TRBV3-2) and TRBJ1-2; D is undetermined. Germline CDR1 and CDR2: LGHDT and YNNKEL (reference sequence). The V end lost 1 base, the J end lost 5 bases, and 11 bases lay between the germline ends. The CDR3 has 14 amino acids. CDR3: CASSQGRLWYGYTF. The CDR3 region has the DNA TGTGCCAGCAGCCAAGGACGTTTATGGTATGGCTACACCTTC.

The chain recombines TRBV27 with TRBJ1-5, with D maybe TRBD1 (5 bases). The V end lost 6 bases, the J end lost 6 bases, and 15 bases lay between the germline ends. The CDR3 spans 14 residues. The germline gives CDR1 MNHEY, CDR2 SMNVEV (reference sequence). The CDR3 bases are TGTGCCAGCAGCCCGGGACTGGGAGGTCAGCCCCAGCATTTT. This encodes CASSPGLGGQPQHF.

The chain carries TRBV3-1 (or the pseudogene TRBV3-2) and TRBJ2-7; the match to TRBD1 covers 7 bases. Trimming at V came to 9 bases and at J to 2 bases, leaving 10 bases not matched to a gene. CDR3 length: 14 amino acids. CDR1 is LGHDT, CDR2 YNNKEL, per germline (reference sequence). The CDR3 loop is CASKPGRGTYEQYF. In nucleotides, the CDR3 is TGTGCCAGTAAACCCGGCAGGGGGACCTACGAGCAGTACTTC.